These 5 T cell receptor beta chains came from one sample sequenced in a study of regulatory T cells in long-lasting Graves disease. According to the study, TCR beta libraries were built with iRepertoire HTBI primers and CDR3-region Arm-PCR. TCRdb analysed the multiplex PCR reads with MiXCR anew, one entry per CDR3 protein. This sample carries fewer than 550,000 distinct CDR3 sequences, 15% to 20% of them seen once, and the ten largest clones take roughly 25%. Time point specified: newly diagnosed GD, antithyroid drugs for less than 3 months. PBMC-derived RNA was used for the TCR library. These data were also filed under a second study, of T cells in Graves' hyperthyroidism and ophthalmopathy.

Sequencing used peripheral blood mononuclear cells (PBMCs), obtained at new diagnosis, from a patient treated with antithyroid drugs. Every receptor here comes from a woman between 40 and 65 years old with Graves disease.

The chain joins TRBV15 to TRBJ1-1, with unresolved D. V was clipped by 1 base and J by 6 bases, with 9 bases between them. Germline CDR1 LNHNV, CDR2 YYDKDF (reference sequence). This CDR3 has 13 residues. The CDR3 loop reads CATSRANSAEAFF. In DNA, the CDR3 is TGTGCCACCAGCAGAGCAAATAGTGCTGAAGCTTTCTTT.

With regard to this clonotype: A much larger clonotype is one base distant, so this may be a read error. The chain has TRBV11-2 and TRBJ2-7; D unclear. Germline loops: CDR1 SGHAT, CDR2 FQNNGV. CDR3 length equals 13 residues. CDR3 sequence: CAGSRSISYEQYF. The CDR3 DNA sequence: TGTGCCGGCAGCCGCAGTATTTCCTACGAGCAGTACTTC.

This clonotype was detected ten times or more. V gene TRBV20-1 combines with J gene TRBJ2-1, with 9 bases aligning to TRBD1. V dropped 3 bases and J dropped 8; count of bases not matched to a gene: 11. From germline, CDR1 is DFQATT and CDR2 SNEGSKA (reference sequence). The CDR3 consists of 15 residues. The CDR3 DNA reads as TGCAGTGCTAGGCCCGGGGGACAGGGTATCGATGAGCAGTTCTTC. Protein product: CSARPGGQGIDEQFF.

This clonotype was picked up many times. This CDR3 is CASSLWTGSGTQYF. The CDR3, as DNA: TGTGCCAGCAGTTTGTGGACAGGGTCCGGTACGCAGTATTTT. The J gene is TRBJ2-3, the V gene TRBV28, with 8 positions matching TRBD1. Germline V gene sequence: CDR1 MDHEN, CDR2 SYDVKM. Trimming removed 3 bases from V and 8 bases from J; junction bases left unmatched: 7. CDR3 size: 14 residues.

At least ten counts were recorded for this clonotype. The CDR3 DNA is TGCAGCGCGAGAAGGGGTGGAGGGGAGACCCAGTACTTC. Protein: CSARRGGGETQYF. V and J are TRBV29-1 and TRBJ2-5; possibly TRBD2 for D (6 bases). The CDR3 length is 13 residues. V lost 7 bases and J 5 bases, leaving 17 bases between the germline ends. Germline V gene sequence: CDR1 SQVTM, CDR2 ANQGSEA.